Listed below are T cell receptor beta chains from one sample, sequenced in a study of neurological immune-mediated disorders. TCRdb passed the 5' RACE reads through MiXCR, listing each CDR3 protein once. The sample holds 67,000 or so distinct CDR3 sequences, roughly 13% seen once. Material: PBMCs. The receptors shown here come from a female donor with HTLV-1-associated myelopathy (HAM/TSP). CDR3s include the opening cysteine and the closing phenylalanine or tryptophan. A D gene is named only where the DNA matches it firmly. Size tells how often a clone was seen (once, few, many) or the class of an expanded clone, and some rows leave it out.

CDR3aa | CDR3nt | v_gene | abundance | d_gene | j_gene
CASSSGGRGNYEQYF | TGCGCCAGCAGCTCGGGGGGGCGAGGTAACTACGAGCAGTACTTC | TRBV5-1 | many | TRBD2 | TRBJ2-7
CASSVRRLYTDTQYF | TGTGCCAGCAGCGTCAGGAGACTCTACACAGATACGCAGTATTTT | TRBV7-2 | many | - | TRBJ2-3
CASSLAAGDFKGGELFF | TGTGCCAGCAGCTTGGCGGCAGGGGATTTCAAAGGCGGGGAGCTGTTTTTT | TRBV5-5 | many | - | TRBJ2-2
CASSLDSTVVAFF | TGCGCCAGCAGCTTGGACAGTACGGTAGTAGCTTTCTTT | TRBV5-1 | many | - | TRBJ1-1
CASSQPGLAIYNEQFF | TGTGCCAGCAGCCAGCCGGGACTAGCGATCTACAATGAGCAGTTCTTC | TRBV3-1 | many | TRBD2 | TRBJ2-1
CASSLRTAGDTQYF | TGCGCCAGCAGTTTAAGGACAGCTGGGGATACGCAGTATTTT | TRBV5-1 | many | - | TRBJ2-3
CASSFGQAGANVLTF | TGTGCCAGCAGCTTTGGACAGGCTGGGGCCAACGTCCTGACTTTC | TRBV7-2 | few | TRBD1 | TRBJ2-6
CASSERIASNEQFF | TGTGCCAGCAGTGAGAGGATAGCGAGCAATGAGCAGTTCTTC | TRBV25-1 | many | - | TRBJ2-1
CASSQDQGTAYGYTF | TGCGCCAGCAGCCAAGATCAGGGGACCGCCTATGGCTACACCTTC | TRBV4-1 | many | - | TRBJ1-2
CAISLQQTGDITEAFF | TGTGCCATTAGTTTACAGCAGACAGGGGATATCACTGAAGCTTTCTTT | TRBV28 | - | TRBD1 | TRBJ1-1
CASSPKGGNQPQHF | TGTGCCAGCTCACCAAAAGGGGGAAATCAGCCCCAGCATTTT | TRBV18 | - | - | TRBJ1-5
CASMPSELNQPQHF | TGTGCCAGCATGCCCAGTGAACTTAATCAGCCCCAGCATTTT | TRBV12-3/TRBV12-4 | many | - | TRBJ1-5
CAISERSGTIGNQPQHF | TGTGCCATCAGTGAGAGGTCTGGAACGATTGGCAATCAGCCCCAGCATTTT | TRBV10-3 | many | - | TRBJ1-5
CASSRMDRGAYGYTF | TGTGCCAGCAGCCGAATGGACAGGGGAGCCTATGGCTACACCTTC | TRBV5-6 | many | TRBD1 | TRBJ1-2
CASSFSGGANVQYF | TGTGCCAGCAGCTTTAGCGGGGGAGCCAACGTGCAGTACTTC | TRBV7-8 | - | TRBD2 | TRBJ2-7
CASSQDGASGGNNEQFF | TGCGCCAGCAGCCAAGACGGGGCTAGCGGGGGAAACAATGAGCAGTTCTTC | TRBV4-1 | many | TRBD2 | TRBJ2-1
CASSLSPLTSGGTSTDTQYF | TGTGCCAGCAGTTTATCGCCCCTCACTAGCGGGGGGACTAGCACAGATACGCAGTATTTT | TRBV28 | many | TRBD2 | TRBJ2-3
CASSLEAPGLAGYTGELFF | TGTGCCAGCAGCTTAGAAGCCCCAGGACTAGCGGGGTACACCGGGGAGCTGTTTTTT | TRBV7-3 | few | TRBD2 | TRBJ2-2
CASRDAGGNEQFF | TGCGCCAGCAGAGATGCAGGGGGCAATGAGCAGTTCTTC | TRBV10-2 | many | TRBD1 | TRBJ2-1
CASSLSVSVSYEQYF | TGTGCCAGCAGTTTATCGGTTTCGGTCTCCTACGAGCAGTACTTC | TRBV27 | many | - | TRBJ2-7
CASSDEVGGALTYEQYF | TGTGCCAGCAGTGATGAGGTGGGGGGGGCCCTGACCTACGAGCAGTACTTC | TRBV28 | many | - | TRBJ2-7
CASSMPPGGYTF | TGTGCCAGCAGCATGCCCCCGGGTGGCTACACCTTC | TRBV7-9 | many | - | TRBJ1-2
CSVVVTRGTEAFF | TGCAGCGTTGTTGTTACTCGAGGCACTGAAGCTTTCTTT | TRBV29-1 | many | - | TRBJ1-1
CATSPSAGGIVNTEAFF | TGTGCCACCTCCCCGTCCGCGGGGGGCATTGTGAACACTGAAGCTTTCTTT | TRBV10-3 | many | - | TRBJ1-1
CSARGPKGSYEQYF | TGCAGTGCTAGAGGGCCAAAGGGTTCCTACGAGCAGTACTTC | TRBV20-1 | many | - | TRBJ2-7
CASRSPLPEQYF | TGTGCAAGTCGCTCTCCCCTCCCCGAGCAGTACTTC | TRBV12-2 | - | - | TRBJ2-7
CASSASGTGTSPLHF | TGTGCCAGCAGCGCTTCCGGGACAGGGACTTCACCCCTCCACTTT | TRBV7-6 | many | TRBD1 | TRBJ1-6
CSVETAGYTF | TGCAGCGTTGAGACAGCGGGCTACACCTTC | TRBV29-1 | - | - | TRBJ1-2
CAIKNAGLDEQFF | TGTGCCATCAAAAACGCGGGCTTAGATGAGCAGTTCTTC | TRBV10-3 | - | - | TRBJ2-1
CASRSGGGAGYNEQFF | TGCGCCAGCAGATCGGGGGGGGGTGCTGGCTACAATGAGCAGTTCTTC | TRBV5-1 | many | TRBD2 | TRBJ2-1
CASGLHYEQYF | TGTGCCAGCGGCCTTCACTACGAGCAGTACTTC | TRBV7-2 | many | - | TRBJ2-7
CASSLDGSNKTQHF | TGCGCCAGCAGCCTCGACGGTAGCAATAAGACCCAGCATTTT | TRBV5-1 | once | - | TRBJ1-5
CASSLSSPSTDTQYF | TGTGCCAGCAGCTTATCCAGCCCGAGCACAGATACGCAGTATTTT | TRBV7-3 | - | - | TRBJ2-3
CASSTGQVATSYNEQFF | TGCGCCAGCAGCACCGGACAGGTCGCGACCTCCTACAATGAGCAGTTCTTC | TRBV5-1 | - | TRBD1 | TRBJ2-1
CASSLGGRGQAGELFF | TGTGCCAGCAGCTTAGGCGGGCGCGGGCAGGCCGGGGAGCTGTTTTTT | TRBV11-2 | many | - | TRBJ2-2
CASSSTSGGEYNEQFF | TGTGCCAGCAGTTCGACTAGCGGGGGGGAGTACAATGAGCAGTTCTTC | TRBV28 | many | TRBD2 | TRBJ2-1
CASSLRLEGDTQYF | TGTGCCAGCAGCCTTAGACTAGAGGGAGATACGCAGTATTTT | TRBV9 | many | - | TRBJ2-3
CASSPDRGNGETQYF | TGTGCCAGCAGCCCCGACAGGGGGAACGGGGAGACCCAGTACTTC | TRBV5-8 | many | TRBD1 | TRBJ2-5
CASSDGGGGNYNEQFF | TGTGCCAGCAGCGACGGCGGGGGGGGAAATTACAATGAGCAGTTCTTC | TRBV13 | few | TRBD2 | TRBJ2-1
CASGPWAAGTGRTETQYF | TGCGCCAGCGGACCTTGGGCCGCGGGGACAGGGCGGACAGAGACCCAGTACTTC | TRBV5-1 | many | TRBD1 | TRBJ2-5
CASSLVGQGAQEQFF | TGTGCCAGCAGCTTAGTGGGACAGGGGGCTCAGGAGCAGTTCTTC | TRBV7-8 | many | TRBD1 | TRBJ2-1
CASSLGRGSYEQYF | TGTGCCAGCAGCTTAGGGCGGGGTAGCTACGAGCAGTACTTC | TRBV7-2 | - | - | TRBJ2-7
CASSLTGGSYNEQFF | TGTGCCAGCAGTTTAACAGGGGGCTCCTACAATGAGCAGTTCTTC | TRBV28 | medium-sized | TRBD1 | TRBJ2-1
CASSDSSRGPLHF | TGTGCCAGCAGCGACTCCTCTCGGGGCCCCCTCCACTTT | TRBV9 | many | - | TRBJ1-6
CASSGPGFGELFF | TGTGCCAGCAGTGGTCCAGGGTTCGGGGAGCTGTTTTTT | TRBV2 | many | - | TRBJ2-2
CASTTSDRHRNEQFF | TGTGCCAGCACTACTTCGGACAGGCACCGTAATGAGCAGTTCTTC | TRBV28 | many | TRBD1 | TRBJ2-1
CSVRTGRMNTEAFF | TGCAGCGTTAGAACAGGGCGGATGAACACTGAAGCTTTCTTT | TRBV29-1 | many | - | TRBJ1-1
CASSPTQGAYEQYF | TGTGCCAGCTCACCGACTCAGGGGGCCTACGAGCAGTACTTC | TRBV18 | many | TRBD1 | TRBJ2-7
CASSLAEAILSYEQYF | TGTGCCAGCAGCTTAGCTGAAGCGATCCTCTCCTACGAGCAGTACTTC | TRBV7-9 | - | - | TRBJ2-7
CASSQDTPLGTDTQYF | TGTGCCAGCAGCCAAGACACCCCCTTGGGTACAGATACGCAGTATTTT | TRBV7-2 | few | - | TRBJ2-3
CASRRAATTYYEQYF | TGTGCCAGCAGACGGGCGGCTACCACTTACTACGAGCAGTACTTC | TRBV6-2/TRBV6-3 | - | - | TRBJ2-7
CASSSLAASSGANVLTF | TGCGCCAGCAGCTCCCTTGCGGCGAGCTCTGGGGCCAACGTCCTGACTTTC | TRBV5-1 | many | - | TRBJ2-6